What follows are 3 T cell receptor beta chains derived from one specimen sequenced in a study of vaccination effects on CD4 cells after COVID-19. Sequenced by immunoSEQ multiplex PCR; TCRdb stores in-frame clones only, minus some. Here the sample spans approximately 46,000 clones, roughly 74% being singletons. Their antigens are not known. After less than 11 days in culture, the CD4+ T cells were isolated. The input for sequencing was CD4+ T cells from PBMCs cultured without peptide, taken before COVID-19 vaccination. These TCRs come from a human donor who had a prior SARS-CoV-2 infection.

The chain is built from TRBV20-1 and TRBJ2-5; 10 nucleotides line up with TRBD2. The CDR3 consists of 16 residues. The germline gives CDR1 DFQATT, CDR2 SNEGSKA (reference sequence). Losses at the gene ends were 3 bases for V and 5 bases for J; bases not matched to a gene: 12. CDR3: CSASPLAGRAWETQYF. For the CDR3, the DNA is TGCAGTGCTAGTCCACTAGCGGGAAGGGCTTGGGAGACCCAGTACTTC.

Only one count was recorded for this clone. The J gene is TRBJ2-7, the V gene TRBV24-1, with 9 nucleotides matching TRBD1. Trimming took 6 bases from V and 5 from J; bases not matched to a gene: 10. The CDR3 length is 15 residues. CDR1 and CDR2 (germline): KGHDR, SFDVKD. In DNA, the CDR3 is TGTGCCACCAGTTCCGGAGGGACAGGGTCGAACGAGCAGTACTTC. This codes for CATSSGGTGSNEQYF.

In regard to this clone: At one boundary the junction diverges from the germline segment, which might be a read error. The chain links TRBV2 to TRBJ2-5; 9 nucleotides align to TRBD2. The CDR3 is 16 amino acids. From germline, CDR1 is SNHLY and CDR2 FYNNEI. The CDR3 protein is CASSEGSGGFQETQYF. For the CDR3, the DNA is TGTGCCAGCAGCGAAGGAAGCGGGGGGTTCCAAGAGACCCAGTACTTC.